Below, one T cell receptor beta chain is given with its context. The germline gene is not matched at one end of the junction; a read error may be the cause. The CDR3 covers 13 residues. Germline V gives CDR1 SSHAT, CDR2 FNYEAQ (reference sequence). Repertoires were generated with immunoSEQ multiplex PCR, while TCRdb's copy carries only in-frame clones and drops some. Among 100,000 to 150,000 clones, approximately 90% were seen once, and the ten largest hold about 2.7%. The entry originates in a study of control samples from healthy donors and cancer patients. This chain connects TRBV7-7 to TRBJ2-2, with D unresolved. Input material: blood. This sequence was found in a man aged 35 to 55 in good health. CDR3 coding DNA: TGTGCTAGCAGCTTAATAGGGACCGGGGAGCTGTTTTTT. As protein: CASSLIGTGELFF.